This is a list of T cell receptor beta chains from one sample in a study of T cells in severe cutaneous drug reactions. TCRdb reprocessed the multiplex PCR reads and reports one entry per CDR3 protein, with no DNA. The sample holds 20,000 to 25,000 distinct CDR3 sequences. The sample was PBMCs. These receptors all come from a human donor with toxic epidermal necrolysis, a severe cutaneous drug reaction. Each CDR3 is given with its conserved first and last residue. Clone size, where shown, is once, few, many, or a class for clones that have expanded.

clone_size j_call v_call cdr3_aa
NA TRBJ1-5 TRBV19 CASRTRDSLNQHF
NA TRBJ1-2 TRBV2 CASSAIGQGVFGYGYTF
NA TRBJ1-1 TRBV6-2/TRBV6-3 CASSSGAAGTEAFF
NA TRBJ2-3 TRBV5-1 CASTPLAGGPTDTQYF
NA TRBJ1-2 TRBV4-1 CASSQETVGGYTF
NA TRBJ2-5 TRBV12-3/TRBV12-4 CASRGGDTMVFETQYF
NA TRBJ2-5 TRBV7-2 CASSLRRETETQYF
NA TRBJ2-1 TRBV2 CASRFGSRVYNEQFF
NA TRBJ2-7 TRBV12-3/TRBV12-4 CASRRESYEQYF
NA TRBJ2-1 TRBV19 CASSPDDRGGLKGQFF
NA TRBJ2-7 TRBV11-2 CASTRTGGSYEQYF
NA TRBJ1-2 TRBV20-1 CSARDLGGWGYTF
medium-sized TRBJ2-5 TRBV18 CASSQGASGGTQYF
NA TRBJ1-2 TRBV2 CASRGSPRGYTF